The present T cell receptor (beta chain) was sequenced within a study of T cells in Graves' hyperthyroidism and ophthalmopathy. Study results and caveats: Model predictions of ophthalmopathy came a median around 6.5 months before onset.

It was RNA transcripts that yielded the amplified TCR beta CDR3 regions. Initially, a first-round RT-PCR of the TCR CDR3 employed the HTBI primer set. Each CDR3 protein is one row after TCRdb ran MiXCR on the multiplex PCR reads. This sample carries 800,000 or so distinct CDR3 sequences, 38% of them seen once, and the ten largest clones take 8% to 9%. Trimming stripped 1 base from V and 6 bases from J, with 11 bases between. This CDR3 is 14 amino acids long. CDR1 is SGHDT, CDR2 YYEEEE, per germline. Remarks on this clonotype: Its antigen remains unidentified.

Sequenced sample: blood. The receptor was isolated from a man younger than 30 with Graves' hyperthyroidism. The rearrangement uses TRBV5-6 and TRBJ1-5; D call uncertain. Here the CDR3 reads CASSLYPETQPQHF. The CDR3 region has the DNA TGTGCCAGCAGCTTGTATCCGGAGACTCAGCCCCAGCATTTT.